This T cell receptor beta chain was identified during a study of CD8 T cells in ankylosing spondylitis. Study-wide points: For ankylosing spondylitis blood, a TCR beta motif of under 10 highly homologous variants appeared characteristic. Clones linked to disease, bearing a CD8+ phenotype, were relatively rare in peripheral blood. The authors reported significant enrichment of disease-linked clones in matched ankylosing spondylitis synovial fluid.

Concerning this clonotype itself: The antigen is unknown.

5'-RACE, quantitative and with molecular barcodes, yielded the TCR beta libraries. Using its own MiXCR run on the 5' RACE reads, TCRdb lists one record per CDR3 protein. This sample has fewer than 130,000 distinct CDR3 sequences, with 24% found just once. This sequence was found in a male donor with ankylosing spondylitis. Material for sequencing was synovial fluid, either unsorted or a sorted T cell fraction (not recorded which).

The DNA for the CDR3 is TGTGCCAGCAACGAAGGTTATAGCAATCAGCCCCAGCATTTT. Protein: CASNEGYSNQPQHF. The chain employs TRBV2 and TRBJ1-5; no reliable D call. The CDR3 contains 14 residues. V was pared by 7 bases and J by 0 bases, with 10 bases between. The germline gives CDR1 SNHLY, CDR2 FYNNEI.